The rows below give T cell receptor beta chains drawn from one sample of a study of blood T cell repertoires in COVID-19. Sequenced by immunoSEQ multiplex PCR; TCRdb stores in-frame clones only, minus some. Seen here are about 360,000 clones, approximately 85% observed once, and the top ten hold 2% to 2.5%. Sequencing was done on a sample of PBMCs or T cells enriched from blood (not recorded which). These receptors were obtained from a woman aged 40 to 50 with acute COVID-19. Both conserved end residues are part of each CDR3. Fields, in order: clone size, V gene, CDR3 protein. The size field is filled for only some rows; it gives once, few, many or a size class.

.,TRBV24-1,CATSEGTGEAQHF
.,TRBV6-1,CASSEGGAQINTIYF
once,TRBV30,CAWSLMTGENTEAFF
.,TRBV7-2,CASSPRDRGGNTIYF
.,TRBV19,CASSRLAGGRGTDTQYF
.,TRBV2,CASSAGLPPYEQYF
.,TRBV27,CASSSRVGGAISMNTEAFF
.,TRBV4-1,CASSQDPNRDSGNTIYF
once,TRBV18,CASSPTTASYNEQFF
.,TRBV12-3/TRBV12-4,CASSVDIDTEAFF
.,TRBV5-1,CASSLGDSPYEQYF
.,TRBV18,CASSPYDRETEAFF
.,TRBV3-1/TRBV3-2,CASSQRGQGTNEKLFF
.,TRBV18,CASSRQENTGELFF
.,TRBV4-1,CASSQDLMGQHYSPLHF
.,TRBV14,CASSQNSGHSTNEKLFF
.,TRBV7-9,CASRPRTGGDGYTF
.,TRBV19,CASSIPHFRTGYMNTGELFF
.,TRBV4-1,CASSQDSSGNTIYF
.,TRBV5-1,CASSPRPGQGFFGYTF
.,TRBV5-4,CASSSGSVRYLVEQYF
.,TRBV15,CATSRTETGHYSYNSPLHF
.,TRBV9,CASSATPVGGNSGANVLTF
few,TRBV5-5,CASSLGGGRANVLTF
.,TRBV5-1,CASSLDRGRTGELFF
.,TRBV28,CASTSMAPMGYTF
.,TRBV4-1,CASSLQGGIEKLFF
.,TRBV15,CATSRGTSNYGYTF
.,TRBV3-1/TRBV3-2,CASSPTGGGQPQHF
.,TRBV5-1,CASSYGQKKETQYF
.,TRBV19,CASSALWNTEAFF
few,TRBV2,CASSESGTYFSEQYF
few,TRBV5-1,CASSSGGQRNYEQYF
.,TRBV24-1,CATSDFRHNTDTQYF
.,TRBV5-1,CASSFTGDATEAFF
few,TRBV2,CASRILGGEAGYTF
.,TRBV5-1,CASSLAPGGEETQYF
once,TRBV14,CASSHLSRGGGYEQYF
.,TRBV5-1,CASRQAPNYGYTF
.,TRBV5-1,CASSIFVTGVDTGELFF
.,TRBV15,CATSETGSYEKLFF
.,TRBV6-5,CASSYTDRGYEQYF
.,TRBV6-5,CASREETQYF
.,TRBV13,CASSSTGERGTYEQYF
.,TRBV4-1,CASSQVLNEKLFF
.,TRBV14,CASSQGLGVTNEKLFF
.,TRBV5-1,CASSSAEQGNSPLHF
.,TRBV4-1,CASSRTDRGTGNTIYF
.,TRBV18,CASSPRTGDQETQYF
once,TRBV6-5,CASGRGGPPDTQYF
.,TRBV27,CASSPPRARDTEAFF
few,TRBV27,CASSLSGTGDFEQYF
.,TRBV5-4,CASSRSFDEQFF
.,TRBV7-9,CASSPGYSGNTIYF
few,TRBV30,CAWSVARGISGNTIYF
.,TRBV18,CASRTGGSYGYTF
.,TRBV6-4,CASSDLEGYTF